This TCR beta chain was captured by sequencing in a study of shared clonotypes between healthy human individuals. Whole-study results and caveats: Clonotype sharing levels among donors were expected to vary with sequencing depth.

In the authors' methods: As immunoSEQ supplied junction-only sequences (without quality scores), filtering differed. Sequenced by immunoSEQ multiplex PCR; TCRdb stores in-frame clones only, minus some. Clone size and the V and J calls come from that table; the DNA yielded D and trimming. The data contain about 1.5 million clones, around 97% of them singletons. Germline V gene lookup returns CDR1 SGHRS and CDR2 YFSETQ. V was cut by 0 bases and J by 6 bases, with 13 bases left in between. CDR3 length: 14 residues. In this sample, this clone turned up once. Antigen: not known. This chain uses TRBV5-1 with TRBJ2-7; D gene unclear. The source of this sequence is a man younger than 40 in good health. Sequenced input: naive CD4+ T cells sorted from blood. Indicated subset: CD45RA+ positively selected. CDR3 protein: CASSLAWGLGEQYF. The CDR3 DNA reads TGCGCCAGCAGCTTGGCTTGGGGTCTGGGCGAGCAGTACTTC.